This T cell receptor beta chain was captured by sequencing in a study of T-cell reconstitution after alpha-beta-depleted transplantation in children. This sample's TCRbeta library carried unique molecular identifier barcodes. TCRdb recomputed calls from the PCR reads with MiXCR, one row per CDR3 protein. The sample has roughly 490,000 distinct CDR3 sequences; more than 9.5% are singletons. The CDR3 spans 15 residues. Germline V CDR1 and CDR2: MDHEN, SYDVKM. Trimming removed 7 bases from V and 3 bases from J, with 18 bases in between. Notes on this clonotype: Its antigen is not identified.

Study-level results: Where some patients showed high TCRbeta diversity at day 60, it came from recipient T cells and thymic progenitors that had survived. Reported findings indicate that, about two months after transplant, alpha-beta T cells came from several hundred expanded clones, which were derived from non-depleted graft cells. One year post-transplant, T-cell counts and diversity were largely derived from T cells produced anew.

The sequence was obtained from a female patient aged 2-15 years who had a stem cell transplant for aplastic anemia, so the T cells may come from the graft donor. The sequencing used PBMCs, mostly from graft donor cells, collected 180 days after TCRalphabeta/CD19-depleted stem cell transplant. The genes are TRBV28 and TRBJ1-2, with unresolved D. The CDR3 DNA reads as TGTGCCAGCAACCCGGGCGGTCGGCTGGACTATGGCTACACCTTC. This codes for CASNPGGRLDYGYTF.